The next 18 T cell receptor beta chains were all read from a single sample in a study of cytomegalovirus exposure and HLA in healthy donors (dated by TCRdb to about 2017). Library construction relied on the immunoSEQ multiplex PCR assay. For the multiplex PCR, a mixture combining 60 forward primers for TCR Vbeta segments and 13 reverse primers for TCR Jbeta segments was used. Held by TCRdb, this immuneACCESS table contains in-frame sequences only and omits some clones. Under half of the omission traces to an unresolved V gene where checked; the cause of the rest is unknown. The sample data list 95,000 to 100,000 clones, and approximately 76% of these were observed just once. The ten largest clones take up 2% to 2.5% of the sample. The sample consisted of PBMCs. The origin of the receptors is a man in his forties in good health and CMV-seronegative.

The rearrangement joins TRBV14 to TRBJ2-7; 8 nucleotides align to TRBD1. V was pared by 5 bases and J by 5 bases, with 5 bases of the junction left unmatched. The germline gives CDR1 SGHDN, CDR2 FVKESK. The CDR3 totals 13 residues. The CDR3 is CASSGTGNNEQYF. The CDR3 DNA follows: TGTGCCAGCAGCGGGACAGGAAACAACGAGCAGTACTTC.

This clone was counted once. The rearrangement uses TRBV7-2 and TRBJ2-7, with unresolved D. Germline assignment: CDR1 SGHTA and CDR2 FQGNSA. V was clipped by 5 bases and J by 5 bases, with 13 bases between them. This CDR3 comprises 13 residues. As DNA, the CDR3 is TGTGCCAGCAGCGCAGGTTCCAGAGACGAGCAGTACTTC. Amino acids: CASSAGSRDEQYF.

The V call is TRBV28, the J call TRBJ2-1; perhaps TRBD2 as D (5 bases). Germline V gene sequence: CDR1 MDHEN, CDR2 SYDVKM. CDR3 length: 12 residues. V was trimmed by 4 bases and J by 8 bases, leaving 9 bases between them. CDR3 nucleotide sequence: TGTGCCAGCAGTTCGAGGGCGGATGAGCAGTTCTTC. This codes for CASSSRADEQFF.

For this clone: The same CDR3 is also encoded by other DNA sequences in this sample. The chain recombines TRBV29-1 with TRBJ2-5; no reliable D call. The CDR3 totals 11 residues. V gave up 2 bases and J gave up 4 bases, with 5 bases separating them. CDR1 is SQVTM, CDR2 ANQGSEA, per germline. CDR3 sequence (DNA): TGCAGCGTTGAACCAGGAGAGACCCAGTACTTC. Translating gives CSVEPGETQYF.

V usage is TRBV27 and J usage is TRBJ2-3, with no clear D. The CDR3 is 13 residues long. Deletions cut 2 bases from V and 8 bases from J, with 11 bases between. Germline lookup yields CDR1 MNHEY and CDR2 SMNVEV (reference sequence). CDR3 sequence reads: CASSLGQTGTQYF. For the CDR3, the DNA is TGTGCCAGCAGTTTAGGCCAGACGGGTACGCAGTATTTT.

J is TRBJ1-2 and V is TRBV4-3; D gene unclear. This CDR3 spans 15 amino acids. Trimming cost V 0 bases and J 4 bases, with 12 bases left between them. Germline CDR1 and CDR2: LGHNA and YSLEER. The CDR3 region has the DNA TGCGCCAGCAGCCAAGATGGAGACCAGTTCTATGGCTACACCTTC. Translated, it gives CASSQDGDQFYGYTF.

J is TRBJ1-4 and V is TRBV7-8, with a tentative D call TRBD1 (6 bases). The germline CDR1 and CDR2 sequences are SGHVS and FQNEAQ. Trimming took 3 bases from V and 7 from J, leaving 15 bases between them. CDR3 length: 15 amino acids. The CDR3 DNA reads TGTGCCAGCAGCTTGGGCGGGGGCAAAGGTGAAAAACTGTTTTTT. Translated, it gives CASSLGGGKGEKLFF.

V and J are TRBV5-4 and TRBJ1-2; 7 nucleotides match TRBD1. The V and J ends lost 4 bases and 6 bases, in that order; junction bases with no gene match: 9. Looked up from germline, CDR1 is SGHNT and CDR2 is YYREEE (reference sequence). The CDR3 is 14 amino acids. In DNA form, the CDR3 reads TGTGCCAGCAGCCAGGGACAGCAGATGGATGGCTACACCTTC. Its protein is CASSQGQQMDGYTF.

This clone was counted a few times. V usage is TRBV7-9 and J usage is TRBJ1-4, with TRBD1 as a possible D gene (6 bases). Trimming took 5 bases from V and 12 from J, leaving 16 bases between them. Per the germline V gene, CDR1 is SEHNR and CDR2 is FQNEAQ (reference sequence). The CDR3 is made up of 13 amino acids. CDR3 in amino acids: CASSQEQGRELFF. The CDR3 bases are TGTGCCAGCAGCCAAGAACAGGGTCGGGAACTGTTTTTT. Full variable domain (missing parts from reference TRBV7-9 and TRBJ1-4): DTGVSQNPRHKITKRGQNVTFRCDPISEHNRLYWYRQTLGQGPEFLTYFQNEAQLEKSRLLSDRFSAERPKGSFSTLEIQRTEQGDSAMYLCASSQEQGRELFFGSGTQLSVL.

V gene TRBV29-1 combines with J gene TRBJ2-1; 10 bases agree with TRBD1. Germline V gives CDR1 SQVTM, CDR2 ANQGSEA. V shed 6 bases, J shed 10 bases, and the junction held 9 bases outside the gene matches. The CDR3 runs 13 residues. The CDR3 nucleotides are TGCAGCGTACGGACAGGGGGAACAATCGAGCAGTTCTTC. The encoded protein is CSVRTGGTIEQFF.

CDR3 in DNA: TGCGCCAGCAGTGACATCGGGACAGGGGGGGGAGCTTTCTTT. Protein product: CASSDIGTGGGAFF. The chain couples TRBV10-1 to TRBJ1-1; TRBD1 matches 11 bases. J gave up 10 bases and V 3 bases, and 7 bases lay outside the gene matches. Looked up from germline, CDR1 is WNHNN and CDR2 is SYGVQD (reference sequence). The CDR3 spans 14 residues.

The chain is built from TRBV2 and TRBJ1-4; TRBD1 matches 9 bases. V trimming: 6 bases; J trimming: 5 bases; junction bases outside the gene matches: 10. The CDR3 is made up of 16 amino acids. Per the germline V gene, CDR1 is SNHLY and CDR2 is FYNNEI. This CDR3 reads CASSKLGTGRNEKLFF. The CDR3 coding sequence is TGTGCCAGCAGCAAACTCGGGACAGGGAGAAATGAAAAACTGTTTTTT.

CDR3 DNA sequence: TGCGCCAGCAGCCAAGAGACAGGTCCGGAGACCCAGTACTTC. Residues: CASSQETGPETQYF. This rearrangement joins TRBV4-1 to TRBJ2-5, with D possibly being TRBD1 (6 bases). Germline V CDR1 and CDR2: MGHRA, YSYEKL. This CDR3 is 14 amino acids long. V was trimmed by 0 bases and J by 5 bases, leaving 10 bases between them.

J is TRBJ1-4 and V is TRBV7-2; no reliable D call. CDR1 and CDR2 from the germline V gene are SGHTA and FQGNSA. The CDR3 sequence is 12 residues long. Trimming left V 5 bases short and J 14 bases short, with 15 bases between. CDR3 protein: CASSRGSGFLFF. The CDR3 DNA is TGTGCCAGCAGCCGAGGCTCGGGGTTTCTGTTTTTT.

This clone was detected only once. The chain couples TRBV5-4 to TRBJ1-1; a weak D match, TRBD1 (5 bases). CDR3 length: 14 residues. The V gene's germline CDR1 is SGHNT and CDR2 YYREEE (reference sequence). Between the trimmed V and J ends, which lost 7 bases and 3 bases, there was a span of 16 bases. The CDR3 reads CASAWWGDHTEAFF. CDR3 nucleotide sequence: TGTGCCAGCGCATGGTGGGGGGATCACACTGAAGCTTTCTTT.

The chain is built from TRBV29-1 and TRBJ2-5, with 11 bases fitting TRBD2. J lost 2 bases, V lost 6 bases, and 14 bases had no gene match. Germline V gene sequence: CDR1 SQVTM, CDR2 ANQGSEA. The CDR3 has 17 residues. This CDR3 is CSVIEGTGTSGQETQYF. CDR3 nucleotide sequence: TGCAGCGTCATAGAAGGGACCGGGACTAGCGGACAAGAGACCCAGTACTTC.

V usage is TRBV4-3 and J usage is TRBJ1-1; D is unclear. V gave up 3 bases and J gave up 1 base, with 15 bases separating them. CDR1 is LGHNA, CDR2 YSLEER, per germline. The CDR3 extends over 16 amino acids. The CDR3 DNA sequence: TGCGCCAGCAGCCAGATAAAGGACTCTCCGAACACTGAAGCTTTCTTT. Protein sequence: CASSQIKDSPNTEAFF.

The V and J genes are TRBV19 and TRBJ2-1; no reliable D call. This CDR3 contains 16 residues. Germline CDR1 is LNHDA and CDR2 is SQIVND (reference sequence). Trimming took 4 bases from V and 0 from J, leaving 13 bases between them. The CDR3 nucleotides are TGTGCCAGTAGTAACCCGGCCGAGGTCTCCTACAATGAGCAGTTCTTC. This codes for CASSNPAEVSYNEQFF.